Listed here is a single T cell receptor beta chain. Its antigen is not yet known. No much larger clone exists at a distance of one base, and base qualities are not known. The cohort was made up of approximately 700 healthy bone marrow donors. At the time of sampling, every cohort member was nominally healthy, though immune exposures that went unrecorded were likely present. The donor was CMV seronegative and was included in the group of under 450 seronegative cohort members. A peripheral blood sample was collected from each donor, and TCR beta sequencing was performed on peripheral blood mononuclear cells. The Qiagen DNeasy Blood Extraction Kit was used to extract genomic DNA from the blood cell samples. Library construction relied on the immunoSEQ multiplex PCR assay. The multiplex PCR relied on a mix of 60 forward primers for TCR Vbeta segments and 13 reverse primers for TCR Jbeta segments. Amplification of the CDR3 region of rearranged TCR beta genes was performed with a multiplex PCR assay on genomic DNA. Amplified TCR beta libraries were sequenced as 87-base-pair reads on the Illumina HiSeq System. In the original analysis: A later analysis counted some 80 million unique TCR beta chains across the 640 or so repertoires, and 9.5 million to 11 million of these chains were shared by at least two donors. A nearest-neighbor algorithm error-corrected the raw reads and collapsed the reads into unique sequences, merging closely related sequences to remove PCR and sequencing errors. To assign V, D and J gene segments, CDR3 sequences were aligned to IMGT reference sequences. For a sequence to be retained, a match of at least six nucleotides was required to both a V gene segment and a J gene segment. A rearrangement was called productive if the CDR3 had no stop codons and remained in frame with V and J, and every other rearrangement was called non-productive. Following IMGT convention, CDR3 was defined as the stretch from the second conserved V-encoded cysteine to the conserved J-encoded phenylalanine. Sequences without an unambiguous match to a single V gene segment were excluded from the earlier analysis of a few hundred of the donors. An earlier analysis of 587 of the donors called V segments functional above 56.7% productive rearrangements and segregating when the between-donor standard deviation exceeded 5%. A statistical classification framework was built to diagnose cytomegalovirus status from the catalog of TCR beta chain sequences. A later analysis assigned V and J genes by comparing TCR nucleotide sequences with IMGT/GENE-DB human TR gene sequences. A later analysis assigned CDR3 sequences and most-parsimonious VDJ recombination scenarios with the TCRdist pipeline. In a later analysis, every TCR beta chain was defined by the combination of its CDR3 amino acid sequence and its V-gene family, and reads without a unique V-gene family were dropped. To address suspected cross-contamination and a sequencing artifact, a later analysis removed 450 to 700 highly shared, low-generation-probability nucleotide sequences. In a later analysis, a clonal expansion index was calculated for each public chain from normalized within-repertoire ranks of inferred template counts. In a later analysis, generation probabilities were computed using a VDJ recombination model fitted to out-of-frame rearrangements, and the results were checked against IGoR. In a later analysis, TCR-TCR, TCR-HLA and TCR-CMV co-occurrence was scored with hypergeometric tests, and a repertoire-size bias correction was applied to TCR pairs. In a later analysis, false discovery rates were estimated by permuting HLA or CMV assignments 20 times. A later analysis grouped co-occurring TCRs with DBSCAN, adding TCRdist sequence similarity when clustering within HLA-allele-positive subsets. Repertoires with fewer than 30,000 or more than 120,000 public chains were left out of co-occurrence clustering, as were about 5 repertoires with anomalous nucleotide sharing. In its TCRdb copy, this immuneACCESS table keeps in-frame sequences only and misses some clones. Where compared with another copy, unresolved V genes explain less than half of these, and the others have no known cause. That table is the source of V, J and clone size, and D and trimming were worked out from the DNA. This sample lists 180,000 or so clones; around four fifths were detected once. The ten largest clones take up 3% to 3.5% of the sample.

This sample is part of a study of cytomegalovirus exposure and HLA in healthy donors (dated by TCRdb to 2016 to 2017). With respect to the entire study: An earlier analysis of approximately 640 of the donors reported 276 Gb of sequence data and roughly 100 million unique TCR beta sequences from 150 million to 200 million T cells. Typing coverage differed by locus: A, B, C, DRB1 and DQB1 were typed in about 629-640 donors, DQA1 in 522, DPA1 in some 610, and DPB1 in 400 to 480. In addition to the first cohort of 500 to 850 subjects, a separate validation cohort of around 110 different subjects was used. The study aimed to test whether cataloging public T cell receptors could reveal signatures of past pathogen exposure. To study patterns of TCR occurrence, a later analysis re-analyzed previously published TCR beta repertoires from 550 to 800 donors and added high-resolution HLA genotyping. Roughly five DR-DQ haplotypes were handled as single units for association and clustering because linkage in the cohort was strong. On average, roughly 200,000 unique TCR beta nucleotide sequences were sequenced per donor among a few hundred genotyped donors of the cohort, with roughly 18% of those sequences being non-productive. To predict cytomegalovirus infection status, the study combined high-throughput TCR immunosequencing, statistical association of individual TCRs with disease status, and machine learning. The genetic ancestry cluster associated with self-reported Caucasian donors included roughly four fifths of the roughly 400 genotyped donors. Donor age, sex, ethnicity and CMV serostatus were compiled alongside the repertoire data. Using immunosequencing, the study profiled T cell repertoires from some 670 subjects and related those repertoires to cytomegalovirus serostatus. A later genetic analysis used genome-wide SNP genotypes for about three fifths of the roughly 700 donors, treating that subset as a discovery cohort. Roughly 300 gigabases of sequencing data and tens of millions of unique TCR sequences were included in an early release covering 550 to 650 HLA-typed donors. Both class I and class II loci were covered by HLA typing, at four-digit resolution. Rather than using new phenotypic data, the later analysis identified candidate immune exposures from TCR beta sequences and from how often those sequences occurred across donors. All discovery cohort repertoires had been generated on a single sequencing platform. An earlier analysis of around 580 of the donors used high-throughput TCR beta sequencing to judge whether each TCR beta V gene segment behaved as functional or pseudogenic.

General findings and caveats noted by the study authors: In a later genetic analysis, a missense DCLRE1C variant was associated with V-gene and J-gene trimming of TCR beta chains, and the association was replicated in an independent cohort. The only immune exposure information available for the cohort was CMV serostatus. A further reported finding was that TCR beta sequences accurately predicted the HLA-A and HLA-B alleles for most subjects in the first cohort. The study gave a list of about 160 TCR beta chains associated with cytomegalovirus. The authors suggested that the approach could potentially be extended to other disease states and immunological phenotypes. Specific HLA alleles were associated with more than 15,000 TCR beta sequences at a false discovery rate of 0.05 in a later analysis. According to a later analysis, most CMV-associated TCR beta chains appeared to be HLA-restricted, and the HLA associations seemed to be driven largely by CMV exposure. Because counts were too low, seventeen rarely observed V segments, including chromosome 9 orphons, were excluded from the earlier analysis of around 590 of the donors. Sequencing depth was assumed to be roughly uniform across donors in the presence/absence analyses, though that assumption may not hold. Cytomegalovirus status was reported to be diagnosed by the classifier with high specificity and sensitivity in both the original and validation cohorts. Correlated functional status among segregating V segments might reflect linkage disequilibrium, but an unknown experimental factor could not be ruled out. According to a later genetic analysis, donors in an Asian-associated ancestry cluster had fewer N-insertions in productive TCRs than the approximately 700-donor mean. The 87-base-pair reads could not distinguish some IMGT-functional V segments, including TRBV6-2 and TRBV6-3, so those segments were excluded. In vitro tests confirmed that a few of the cytomegalovirus-associated TCR beta chains recognize cytomegalovirus antigens. A later analysis reported that several top co-occurrence clusters appeared linked to parvovirus B19, influenza, CMV and Epstein-Barr virus. The cohort was sequenced for TCR beta chains only, and without alpha or paired-chain data the features that could be detected were limited. In a later analysis, HLA-associated TCR beta chains showed more clonal expansion and lower generation probabilities than non-associated chains that were equally common. Strong co-occurrence of HLA alleles, especially DR and DQ, made assigning TCR associations to individual alleles difficult. Most TCR sequences were observed very rarely across donors, whereas some public TCRs were present in many individuals. In a later analysis, the rate of TCR association differed among HLA loci, with DRB1 alleles having the most associated TCRs and HLA-C alleles having the fewest. Because some donors lacked HLA typing at each locus, the association tests relied only on the typed subset. A cluster of highly shared sequence variants was judged likely to represent a technical artifact of the sequencing pipeline. Broadly in line with IMGT annotations, most TCR beta V segments showed up in productive rearrangements about 87% or about 30% of the time in an earlier analysis of 450 to 600 of the donors.

V trim: 1 base; J trim: 5 bases; unmatched bases: 10. From the germline V gene (reference sequence), CDR1 is LNHNV and CDR2 is YYDKDF. The CDR3 contains 17 residues, cysteine and phenylalanine counted. CDR3 DNA is the only sequence kept; it has 51 bases, read in frame from the first base. The sequence came from a female donor in good health and CMV-seronegative. The sequence is built from TRBV15 and TRBJ2-3; the central 9 bases match TRBD2. Sample: PBMCs. The DNA is as follows: TGTGCCACCAGCAGAGGGGATAGCGGGAGATCGGGAGATACGCAGTATTTT. Its amino acids are CATSRGDSGRSGDTQYF.